This T cell receptor (beta chain) was sequenced in a study of monozygotic twins with inflammatory bowel disease. Addition of UMIs with a 6-nucleotide sample barcode was achieved by template switching. TCRdb re-called the 5' RACE reads; every CDR3 protein appears as one record, without DNA. The specimen's table records some 440,000 distinct CDR3 sequences. About this clonotype: The antigen remains undetermined.

The CDR3 runs to 16 residues. CDR1 is LGHNA, CDR2 YNFKEQ, per germline. Overall study results and limits: Possibly reflecting limited power, no difference in repertoire similarity was found between concordant and discordant twins.

Source material: blood. The source is a human donor with ulcerative colitis or Crohn's disease, or a healthy co-twin of an affected twin (not recorded which). The chain links TRBV4-2 to TRBJ2-3; the D gene TCRdb calls, TRBD2, cannot be checked with no DNA. The CDR3 sequence is CASSQEGTPSTDTQYF.